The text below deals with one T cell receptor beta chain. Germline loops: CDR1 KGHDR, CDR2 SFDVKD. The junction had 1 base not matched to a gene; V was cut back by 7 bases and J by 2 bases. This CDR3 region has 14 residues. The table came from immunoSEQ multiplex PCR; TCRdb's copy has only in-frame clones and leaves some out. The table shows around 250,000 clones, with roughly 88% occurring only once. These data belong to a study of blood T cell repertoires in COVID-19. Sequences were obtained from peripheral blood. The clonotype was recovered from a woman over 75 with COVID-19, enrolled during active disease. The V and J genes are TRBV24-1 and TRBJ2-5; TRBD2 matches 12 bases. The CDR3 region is CATSGLAGQETQYF. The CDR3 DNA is TGTGCCACCAGCGGACTAGCGGGGCAAGAGACCCAGTACTTC.